This passage covers 9 T cell receptor beta chains from one sample sequenced in a study of glioma-infiltrating T cells. Using RNA template, CDR3s of TCR alpha and beta were amplified with iRepertoire arm-PCR. TCRdb re-derived calls from the multiplex PCR reads in MiXCR, one entry per CDR3 protein. The sample lists about 110,000 distinct CDR3 sequences, approximately 26% occurring once. The sample consisted of glioma tissue, nonneoplastic brain tissue, or PBMCs (not recorded which). These receptors were obtained from a human donor with low-grade glioma or glioblastoma, undergoing nonglioma brain surgery, or in good health (not recorded which).

A few counts support this clonotype. The chain is built from TRBV7-9 and TRBJ1-5; TRBD1 agrees at 7 bases. V lost 2 bases to trimming and J lost 3 bases; unmatched junction nucleotides: 1. Germline CDR1 is SEHNR and CDR2 is FQNEAQ (reference sequence). The CDR3 totals 14 residues. The CDR3 nucleotides are TGTGCCAGCAGCTTAACAGGGGACAATCAGCCCCAGCATTTT. It yields the protein CASSLTGDNQPQHF.

This clonotype has a handful of counts. A much more abundant neighbour one base away suggests this may be a read error. This rearrangement joins TRBV29-1 to TRBJ1-1; D is undetermined. Per germline, CDR1 SQVTM and CDR2 ANQGSEA. This CDR3 region has 12 residues. CDR3 loop: CSVDGMNSEAFF. Here the CDR3 DNA reads TGCAGCGTTGACGGTATGAACTCTGAAGCTTTCTTT.

The genes are TRBV4-2 and TRBJ2-3; 10 nucleotides match TRBD2. Germline CDR1 reads LGHNA; CDR2 reads YNFKEQ. The CDR3 contains 19 residues. Losses at the gene ends were 1 base for V and 2 bases for J; bases not matched to a gene: 12. The CDR3, as DNA: TGTGCCAGCAGCCAAGCGTCGAGGACTAGCGGAGGCCCCACAGATACGCAGTATTTT. Protein sequence: CASSQASRTSGGPTDTQYF.

About this clonotype itself: Since a much larger clone is just one base distant, this may be a read error. CDR3 sequence: CASSPGTGTSGNQPKHF. The DNA for the CDR3 is TGTGCCAGCAGCCCCGGGACAGGGACCAGTGGCAATCAGCCCAAGCATTTT. This chain links TRBV9 with TRBJ1-5, with 9 bases that match TRBD1. This CDR3 spans 17 amino acids. In germline, CDR1 is SGDLS, CDR2 YYNGEE.

In this sample, this clonotype turned up many times. The V gene is TRBV20-1, the J gene TRBJ1-1, with D unresolved. V lost 0 bases and J 6 bases, leaving 23 bases between the germline ends. This CDR3 spans 17 amino acids. Germline loops: CDR1 DFQATT, CDR2 SNEGSKA (reference sequence). CDR3 DNA sequence: TGCAGTGCTAGAGATCAAGGCCGAACTTCGAGAGTGGCTGAAGCTTTCTTT. Encoded protein: CSARDQGRTSRVAEAFF.

At least ten counts were recorded for this clonotype. V gene TRBV28 combines with J gene TRBJ1-5; possible D gene TRBD1, 5 bases. Germline CDR1 MDHEN, CDR2 SYDVKM. This CDR3 comprises 13 residues. V was pared by 4 bases and J by 4 bases, with 8 bases between. CDR3 bases: TGTGCCAGCAGTTACAGGTATAATCAGCCCCAGCATTTT. Amino acid sequence: CASSYRYNQPQHF.

This clonotype was counted at least ten times. The chain employs TRBV27 and TRBJ1-2, with D perhaps matching TRBD1 (5 bases). The length of the CDR3 is 13 residues. CDR1 MNHEY and CDR2 SMNVEV come from the germline V gene (reference sequence). V gave up 6 bases and J gave up 2 bases, with 10 bases separating them. CDR3 in amino acids: CASREAGNYGYTF. As DNA, the CDR3 is TGTGCCAGCAGAGAGGCAGGGAACTATGGCTACACCTTC.

Turning to this clonotype: A much larger clone differs by one base, so this may be a read error. V gene TRBV10-2 combines with J gene TRBJ2-5; 9 bases map to TRBD1. Looked up from germline, CDR1 is WSHSY and CDR2 is SAAADI. This CDR3 region has 15 residues. CDR3 amino acids: CASSPWTGEVETQCF. CDR3 coding DNA: TGCGCCAGCAGTCCATGGACAGGGGAGGTAGAGACCCAGTGCTTC.

This clonotype was picked up many times. This rearrangement joins TRBV6-5 to TRBJ2-5; D is ambiguous. The CDR3 has 12 residues. Germline V gene sequence: CDR1 MNHEY, CDR2 SVGAGI. V lost 2 bases and J 0 bases, leaving 1 base between the germline ends. DNA of the CDR3: TGTGCCAGCAGTTACAACCAAGAGACCCAGTACTTC. Translating gives CASSYNQETQYF.